The 31 T cell receptor beta chains given below trace back to one sample, sequenced in a study of T cell responses to AZD1222 COVID-19 vaccine. Profiled with immunoSEQ multiplex PCR; TCRdb holds only in-frame clones, not every one. The sample includes some 160,000 clones, approximately 92% of them seen just once. This sample comprised peripheral blood, obtained on day 0 of AZD1222 vaccination. All receptors come from an adult in good health.

This clone was seen a single time. This chain joins TRBV30 and TRBJ1-3; TRBD1 matches 8 bases. Germline assignment: CDR1 GTSNPN and CDR2 SVGIG (reference sequence). The CDR3 is 14 residues long. V gave up 4 bases and J gave up 0 bases; unmatched junction bases: 2. The CDR3, as DNA: TGTGCCTGGACGGGGACAGGCTCTGGAAACACCATATATTTT. Translated, it gives CAWTGTGSGNTIYF.

The V call is TRBV11-2, the J call TRBJ2-2, with TRBD2 matching over 10 bases. Germline assignment: CDR1 SGHAT and CDR2 FQNNGV. The CDR3 consists of 16 residues. J was trimmed by 6 bases and V by 3 bases; bases with no gene match: 7. CDR3 in amino acids: CASSFTGTSVAGELFF. The CDR3 DNA sequence: TGTGCCAGCAGCTTTACCGGGACTAGCGTCGCCGGGGAGCTGTTTTTT. The whole variable domain, remainder taken from reference TRBV11-2 and TRBJ2-2, is EAGVAQSPRYKIIEKRQSVAFWCNPISGHATLYWYQQILGQGPKLLIQFQNNGVVDDSQLPKDRFSAERLKGVDSTLKIQPAKLEDSAVYLCASSFTGTSVAGELFFGEGSRLTVL.

V and J are TRBV5-1 and TRBJ1-2; TRBD1 matches 8 bases. There are 12 residues in the CDR3. CDR1 and CDR2 (germline): SGHRS, YFSETQ. The junction had 3 bases not matched to a gene; V was cut back by 5 bases and J by 6 bases. This chain's CDR3 is CASSRQGNGYTF. CDR3 in DNA: TGCGCCAGCAGTAGACAGGGGAATGGCTACACCTTC. Filled out from reference TRBV5-1 and TRBJ1-2, the complete variable domain reads KAGVTQTPRYLIKTRGQQVTLSCSPISGHRSVSWYQQTPGQGLQFLFEYFSETQRNKGNFPGRFSGRQFSNSRSEMNVSTLELGDSALYLCASSRQGNGYTFGSGTRLTVV.

The chain is built from TRBV6-2 or TRBV6-3 and TRBJ2-7, with a weak D call TRBD1 (6 bases). The CDR3 totals 14 residues. With 5 bases removed from V and 5 bases from J, the gap between germline ends came to 16 bases. Germline loops: CDR1 MNHEY, CDR2 SVGEGT. This CDR3 is CASSRTGFLNEQYF. The CDR3 DNA sequence: TGTGCCAGCAGTCGTACAGGGTTTCTTAACGAGCAGTACTTC.

The rearrangement joins TRBV7-2 to TRBJ2-7; perhaps D is TRBD1 or TRBD2 (5 bases each). Trimming stripped 6 bases from V and 0 bases from J, with 12 bases between. CDR1 and CDR2 from the germline V gene are SGHTA and FQGNSA. The CDR3 sequence is 14 residues long. CDR3 coding DNA: TGTGCCAGCAGGCCTCCGGGGCCCTCCTACGAGCAGTACTTC. It encodes CASRPPGPSYEQYF.

CDR3 sequence (DNA): TGTGCCAGCAGCTTAACGTACGGGGGGGAAATCAATGAGCAGTTCTTC. As protein: CASSLTYGGEINEQFF. This chain connects TRBV7-3 to TRBJ2-1; the match to TRBD2 covers 8 bases. The junction had 7 bases not matched to a gene; V was cut back by 0 bases and J by 6 bases. Looked up from germline, CDR1 is SGHTA and CDR2 is FQGTGA. The CDR3 length is 16 residues.

The chain joins TRBV18 to TRBJ2-7; D is possibly TRBD2 (5 bases). The CDR3 contains 14 residues. Germline assignment: CDR1 KGHSH and CDR2 LQKENI. V lost 5 bases to trimming and J lost 2 bases, with 13 bases between them. The CDR3 is CASSVLADPYEQYF. CDR3 DNA: TGTGCCAGCTCAGTCCTAGCCGACCCCTACGAGCAGTACTTC.

CDR3: CASSWDRVTDTQYF. CDR3 bases: TGTGCCAGCAGCTGGGACAGGGTCACAGATACGCAGTATTTT. This chain connects TRBV5-4 to TRBJ2-3; 9 nucleotides line up with TRBD1. The V gene end was trimmed by 3 bases and the J gene end by 2 bases; junction bases not matched to a gene: 1. This CDR3 contains 14 residues. CDR1 and CDR2 (germline): SGHNT, YYREEE (reference sequence).

The chain links TRBV2 to TRBJ1-5; D unresolved. This CDR3 spans 18 amino acids. V lost 5 bases and J lost 3, with 23 bases in between. Germline lookup yields CDR1 SNHLY and CDR2 FYNNEI. As DNA, the CDR3 is TGTGCCAGCAGTCTTTGGGCCCGAACCAGAAATCTCAATCAGCCCCAGCATTTT. Its translation is CASSLWARTRNLNQPQHF.

J is TRBJ2-2 and V is TRBV4-1; 8 bases are a match to TRBD1. Germline trimming cut 1 base from V and 4 bases from J; bases unmatched to any gene: 8. Germline V gives CDR1 MGHRA, CDR2 YSYEKL. The CDR3 sequence is 17 residues long. The CDR3 region has the DNA TGCGCCAGCAGCCAAGTTGGCAGGGGGCCTAGCACCGGGGAGCTGTTTTTT. This encodes CASSQVGRGPSTGELFF.

The chain combines TRBV5-1 with TRBJ2-7; possibly TRBD1 for D (5 bases). The CDR3 contains 16 residues. Between the trimmed V and J ends, which lost 2 bases and 7 bases, there was a span of 22 bases. The germline V gene has CDR1 SGHRS and CDR2 YFSETQ. This chain's CDR3 is CASSLGAGVLGREQYF. In DNA, the CDR3 is TGCGCCAGCAGCTTAGGGGCAGGAGTTCTCGGAAGGGAGCAGTACTTC. Complete variable domain (other parts from reference TRBV5-1 and TRBJ2-7): KAGVTQTPRYLIKTRGQQVTLSCSPISGHRSVSWYQQTPGQGLQFLFEYFSETQRNKGNFPGRFSGRQFSNSRSEMNVSTLELGDSALYLCASSLGAGVLGREQYFGPGTRLTVT.

The chain has TRBV4-2 and TRBJ2-5, with a possible D match to TRBD2 (6 bases). The CDR3 is 17 residues long. CDR1 LGHNA and CDR2 YNFKEQ come from the germline V gene. V lost 0 bases to trimming and J lost 5 bases, with 19 bases between them. CDR3 DNA: TGTGCCAGCAGCCAAGAAGGAGGGCGGGCCCGGGCGGAGACCCAGTACTTC. Translated, it gives CASSQEGGRARAETQYF.

V and J are TRBV18 and TRBJ1-4, with TRBD1 matching 8 bases. J lost 5 bases, V lost 3 bases, and 5 bases had no gene match. Germline V CDR1 and CDR2: KGHSH, LQKENI. The CDR3 extends over 15 amino acids. As DNA, the CDR3 is TGTGCCAGCTCACCTACGGGACAGGTGAATGAAAAACTGTTTTTT. Protein sequence: CASSPTGQVNEKLFF. Full variable domain (missing parts from reference TRBV18 and TRBJ1-4): NAGVMQNPRHLVRRRGQEARLRCSPMKGHSHVYWYRQLPEEGLKFMVYLQKENIIDESGMPKERFSAEFPKEGPSILRIQQVVRGDSAAYFCASSPTGQVNEKLFFGSGTQLSVL.

CDR3 in amino acids: CASSRGRSGNTIYF. CDR3 in DNA: TGTGCCAGCAGTAGAGGGAGATCTGGAAACACCATATATTTT. V gene TRBV6-5 combines with J gene TRBJ1-3; no firm D call. The CDR3 has 14 amino acids. CDR1 is MNHEY and CDR2 is SVGAGI in the germline V gene. The V end was cut by 5 bases, the J end by 1 base, with 9 bases between.

In DNA, the CDR3 is TGTGCCAGTTCGACTAGCAGTTACAATGAGCAGTTCTTC. The encoded protein is CASSTSSYNEQFF. This chain links TRBV19 with TRBJ2-1; TRBD2 agrees at 7 bases. Per the germline V gene, CDR1 is LNHDA and CDR2 is SQIVND (reference sequence). The CDR3 has 13 amino acids. J gave up 4 bases and V 8 bases, and 5 bases lay outside the gene matches.

V and J are TRBV5-1 and TRBJ2-3, with 7 bases aligning to TRBD2. V lost 4 bases, J lost 1 base, and 9 bases stayed unmatched. Germline CDR1 and CDR2: SGHRS and YFSETQ. CDR3 length: 16 amino acids. CDR3: CASSALADLGTDTQYF. The CDR3 DNA reads as TGCGCCAGCAGCGCTCTAGCGGACTTAGGCACAGATACGCAGTATTTT.

This clone was seen once. This chain links TRBV11-2 with TRBJ1-1, with D hard to call. The V end lost 5 bases, the J end lost 1 base, and 23 bases lay between the germline ends. Germline CDR1 SGHAT, CDR2 FQNNGV. This CDR3 region has 18 residues. CDR3 residues: CASSQDYFASSRNTEAFF. CDR3 nucleotides: TGTGCCAGCAGCCAAGATTACTTCGCCTCCAGCCGGAACACTGAAGCTTTCTTT.

The CDR3 DNA reads as TGTGCCAGCAGCTTCCGGGGACACGGGGCGTTCGCTGAAGCTTTCTTT. Translated: CASSFRGHGAFAEAFF. The chain recombines TRBV5-6 with TRBJ1-1; perhaps TRBD1 as D (6 bases). This CDR3 comprises 16 residues. The V end lost 2 bases, the J end lost 6 bases, and 20 bases lay between the germline ends. The germline V gene encodes CDR1 SGHDT and CDR2 YYEEEE.

As concerns this clone: Relative to the germline gene, one junction end is altered; a read error may explain this. V and J are TRBV5-1 and TRBJ1-4, with 9 bases identical to TRBD1. The CDR3 length is 15 residues. Looked up from germline, CDR1 is SGHRS and CDR2 is YFSETQ. The CDR3 DNA reads TGCGCCGGCAGCCGCCAGGGGACAGGGAATGAAAAACTGTTTTTT. It is translated as CAGSRQGTGNEKLFF.

J is TRBJ1-1 and V is TRBV30; tentatively, D is TRBD1 (6 bases). Trimming removed 0 bases from V and 7 bases from J, with 12 bases in between. The CDR3 length is 13 residues. The germline V gene encodes CDR1 GTSNPN and CDR2 SVGIG (reference sequence). The CDR3 DNA reads as TGTGCCTGGAGTGTGTCGGGGGCTGGTGAAGCTTTCTTT. It translates to CAWSVSGAGEAFF.

This chain links TRBV19 with TRBJ2-7; no clear D. The V end lost 4 bases, the J end lost 5 bases, and 6 bases lay between the germline ends. The CDR3 covers 11 residues. Germline CDR1 is LNHDA and CDR2 is SQIVND (reference sequence). The CDR3 DNA sequence: TGTGCCAGTAGTAGGGGTCACGAGCAGTACTTC. This translates into CASSRGHEQYF.

This clone has only one observation. J is TRBJ1-1 and V is TRBV30; D possibly corresponds to TRBD1 (6 bases). Germline V gene data show CDR1 as GTSNPN and CDR2 as SVGIG (reference sequence). Trimming cost V 5 bases and J 5 bases, with 15 bases left between them. The CDR3 has 13 residues. The chain's CDR3 is CAWGSTGRTEAFF. The DNA of the CDR3 is TGTGCCTGGGGGAGCACAGGGAGAACTGAAGCTTTCTTT.

The V call is TRBV14, the J call TRBJ2-6; 7 bases align to TRBD1. The CDR3 extends over 18 amino acids. V lost 2 bases to trimming and J lost 0 bases; unmatched junction nucleotides: 7. The germline V gene encodes CDR1 SGHDN and CDR2 FVKESK. The CDR3 sequence is CASSQLGTVSSGANVLTF. The CDR3 region has the DNA TGTGCCAGCAGCCAATTAGGGACAGTGAGCTCTGGGGCCAACGTCCTGACTTTC.

The chain joins TRBV21-1 to TRBJ1-4; TRBD1 was called by the table and not checked on the DNA. TRBV21-1 is a known pseudogene. This CDR3 region has 14 residues. DNA for the CDR3: TGTGCCAGCAGCGCCAGGGGGCAGGGCGAAAAACTGTTTTTT. It translates to CASSARGQGEKLFF.

This chain links TRBV6-6 with TRBJ1-5, with D perhaps TRBD1 (5 bases). Germline CDR1 reads MNHNY; CDR2 reads SVGAGI (reference sequence). The CDR3 totals 15 residues. V gave up 4 bases and J gave up 1 base, with 11 bases separating them. The CDR3 DNA follows: TGTGCCAGCAGTTGGCACCGGGACAGCAATCAGCCCCAGCATTTT. Protein product: CASSWHRDSNQPQHF.

V gene TRBV15 combines with J gene TRBJ1-4; 11 nucleotides align to TRBD1. The CDR3 spans 16 residues. The trim removed 0 bases at V and 5 bases at J, leaving 2 bases unmatched. The germline CDR1 and CDR2 sequences are LNHNV and YYDKDF (reference sequence). The DNA of the CDR3 is TGTGCCACCAGCAGAGATCGGGACAGGGGGAATGAAAAACTGTTTTTT. Protein product: CATSRDRDRGNEKLFF. Combining the CDR3 with reference TRBV15 and TRBJ1-4 gives the whole variable domain DAMVIQNPRYQVTQFGKPVTLSCSQTLNHNVMYWYQQKSSQAPKLLFHYYDKDFNNEADTPDNFQSRRPNTSFCFLDIRSPGLGDTAMYLCATSRDRDRGNEKLFFGSGTQLSVL.

This chain links TRBV6-5 with TRBJ1-6, with a tentative D call TRBD1 (6 bases). Germline V lookup: CDR1 MNHEY, CDR2 SVGAGI. Trimming stripped 4 bases from V and 8 bases from J, with 12 bases between. The length of the CDR3 is 14 residues. The DNA of the CDR3 is TGTGCCAGCAGTTCCTACAGGGCGGATTCACCCCTCCACTTT. Translating it yields CASSSYRADSPLHF.

The J gene is TRBJ1-1, the V gene TRBV4-3; D perhaps matches TRBD1 (5 bases). Per the germline V gene, CDR1 is LGHNA and CDR2 is YSLEER. With 6 bases removed from V and 3 bases from J, the gap between germline ends came to 17 bases. The CDR3 covers 15 residues. In DNA form, the CDR3 reads TGCGCCAGCAGGCAACGTCCCGGGGCGGACACTGAAGCTTTCTTT. This translates into CASRQRPGADTEAFF.

The chain combines TRBV27 with TRBJ1-2; 7 positions match TRBD1. CDR3 size: 13 residues. The germline CDR1 and CDR2 sequences are MNHEY and SMNVEV (reference sequence). V trimming: 2 bases; J trimming: 5 bases; junction bases outside the gene matches: 2. The CDR3 sequence: CASSLRGQYGYTF. Written as DNA, the CDR3 is TGTGCCAGCAGTTTAAGGGGACAGTATGGCTACACCTTC.

This clone showed up just once. This rearrangement joins TRBV11-2 to TRBJ2-7, with D perhaps assigned TRBD1 or TRBD2 (6 bases each). The V end lost 7 bases, the J end lost 0 bases, and 22 bases lay between the germline ends. The CDR3 consists of 17 residues. Germline assignment: CDR1 SGHAT and CDR2 FQNNGV. CDR3 DNA: TGTGCCAGCAAATGGGGGGCAGGGACTCCAAACTCCTACGAGCAGTACTTC. Its translation: CASKWGAGTPNSYEQYF.

V and J are TRBV7-9 and TRBJ2-7; no reliable D call. Germline-derived CDR1 and CDR2 are SEHNR and FQNEAQ (reference sequence). V was clipped by 4 bases and J by 12 bases, with 22 bases between them. The CDR3 is made up of 14 amino acids. Here the CDR3 DNA reads TGTGCCAGCAGCTCCTCCGACGGCGTGGACCTTGCGTACTTC. Translating gives CASSSSDGVDLAYF. Looking up the rest from reference TRBV7-9 and TRBJ2-7 gives the full variable domain: DTGVSQNPRHKITKRGQNVTFRCDPISEHNRLYWYRQTLGQGPEFLTYFQNEAQLEKSRLLSDRFSAERPKGSFSTLEIQRTEQGDSAMYLCASSSSDGVDLAYFGPGTRLTVT.